Detailed here is one T cell receptor (beta chain). Treatment given: around 19 received Ad26.COV2.S at low or high dose, single or two shots; roughly five received placebo; per-sample allocation not given. Following the first vaccine or placebo injection, samples were taken on day 63. These data are taken from a study of Ad26.COV2.S vaccination and SARS-CoV-2 variants. The assay was immunoSEQ multiplex PCR, and TCRdb's table has in-frame clones only and misses some. The table records under 550,000 clones, 90% of them present only once. The ends were cut back, 1 base at V and 2 bases at J, with 12 bases in the middle. Germline V gene data show CDR1 as SEHNR and CDR2 as FQNEAQ (reference sequence). The CDR3 is 15 residues long.

The source is a person aged 18 to 65 who received the Ad26.COV2.S COVID-19 vaccine or a placebo. This specimen consisted of peripheral blood, obtained in a trial of Ad26.COV2.S vaccine versus placebo. This chain connects TRBV7-9 to TRBJ2-7; perhaps TRBD1 as D (6 bases). DNA for the CDR3: TGTGCCAGCAGCTTAGAGTTGACAGGTACCTACGAGCAGTACTTC. This codes for CASSLELTGTYEQYF.